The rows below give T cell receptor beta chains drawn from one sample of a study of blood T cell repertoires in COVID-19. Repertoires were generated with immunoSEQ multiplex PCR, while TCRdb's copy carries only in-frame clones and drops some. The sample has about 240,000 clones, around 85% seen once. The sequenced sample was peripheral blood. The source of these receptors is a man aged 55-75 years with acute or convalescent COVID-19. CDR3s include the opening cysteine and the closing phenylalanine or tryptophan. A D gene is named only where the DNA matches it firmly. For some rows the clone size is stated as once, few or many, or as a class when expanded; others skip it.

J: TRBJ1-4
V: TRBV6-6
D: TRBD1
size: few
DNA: TGTGCCAGCAGTCGGCAGAAGGGGACAGGGTTTTCGACTAATGAAAAACTGTTTTTT
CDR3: CASSRQKGTGFSTNEKLFF

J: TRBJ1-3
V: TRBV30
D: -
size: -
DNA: TGTGCCTGGATCCGTGGGGGGGCTGGAAACACCATATATTTT
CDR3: CAWIRGGAGNTIYF

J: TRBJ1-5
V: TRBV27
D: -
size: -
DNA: TGTGCCAGCAGTTCTTGGCGGCAGCCCCAGCATTTT
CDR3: CASSSWRQPQHF

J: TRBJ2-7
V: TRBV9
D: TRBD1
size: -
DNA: TGTGCCAGCAGCGTAGGTGGGTGGGGACAGGGTGTTGACTACGAGCAGTACTTC
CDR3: CASSVGGWGQGVDYEQYF

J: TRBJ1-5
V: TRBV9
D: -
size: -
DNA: TGTGCCAGCAGCTTAGGTCCCAACGGGGAGCCCCAGCATTTT
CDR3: CASSLGPNGEPQHF

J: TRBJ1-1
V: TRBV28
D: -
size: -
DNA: TGTGCCAGCAGTTTATTTGGGGTAAGGGGCCACACTGAAGCTTTCTTT
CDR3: CASSLFGVRGHTEAFF

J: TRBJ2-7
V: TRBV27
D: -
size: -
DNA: TGTGCCAGCATTGACGGCGGGACAGTGGAGTACGAGCAGTACTTC
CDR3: CASIDGGTVEYEQYF

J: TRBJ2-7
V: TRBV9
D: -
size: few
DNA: TGTGCCAGCAGCGCAAGGGGACAAGCGGGGTGGGATCAGCAGTACTTC
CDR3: CASSARGQAGWDQQYF

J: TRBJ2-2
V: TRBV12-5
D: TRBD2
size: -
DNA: TGTGCTAGTGGTTTGGGACTAGCGGGGCCGCTAGGGACCGGGGAGCTGTTTTTT
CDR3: CASGLGLAGPLGTGELFF

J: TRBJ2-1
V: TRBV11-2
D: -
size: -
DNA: TGTGCCAGCAGCCCCTTTAGGTATGGATCCGGACTCTACAATGAGCAGTTCTTC
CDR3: CASSPFRYGSGLYNEQFF

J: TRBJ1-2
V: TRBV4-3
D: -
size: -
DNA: TGCGCCAGCAGCCAAGATCGGGGTTTTGGCTACACCTTC
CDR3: CASSQDRGFGYTF